This T cell receptor (beta chain) stems from a study of shared clonotypes between healthy human individuals. The CDR3 contains 12 residues. CDR1 is SGHAT, CDR2 FQNNGV, per germline. The V gene lost 0 bases and the J gene lost 10 bases, with 7 bases spanning the gap. CD45RO-negative cells were positively selected for CCR7, leaving out terminally differentiated effector memory CD45RA+ cells. General study results and limits: Shared clonotypes across all four donors exceeded non-shared ones in generation probability.

Worth noting for this clone: Its matching antigen is unknown.

The data were produced by immunoSEQ multiplex PCR, yet TCRdb's version contains in-frame clones alone and is incomplete. Here the sample spans hundreds of thousands of clones, around 96% being singletons. The specimen sequenced was naive CD8+ T cells sorted from blood. This chain connects TRBV11-2 to TRBJ2-1, with D tentatively TRBD1 (5 bases). This receptor was taken from a woman aged 25 to 39 in good health. The DNA for the CDR3 is TGTGCCAGCAGCTTAGAATCAGGGGAGCAGTTCTTC. Amino acid sequence: CASSLESGEQFF.